This T cell receptor beta chain was retrieved from a study of blood T cell repertoires in COVID-19 (dated by TCRdb to the early 2020s). Turning to the overall study: Samples from collaborators originated in the United States, Italy and Spain and spanned both the acute and convalescent phases of COVID-19. The samples were drawn from the first 160 participants of the ongoing ImmuneRACE study and from some 1,300 subjects provided by 6 global collaborators. HLA class I and class II types, where available, came from metadata supplied by the sample provider rather than from assay-based typing. The repertoires were released in a freely available public database meant as a resource for research on the immune response to SARS-CoV-2. The material from the prospective study consisted of cDNA or gDNA derived from T cells, B-cell-depleted T cells, or PBMCs. Deeply sampled blood TCRbeta repertoires from subjects exposed to, actively infected with, or recovered from COVID-19 were included in the dataset. A de-identified subject ID, COVID-19 status, age in years and sex were almost always included in the sample metadata.

Whole blood was collected in K2EDTA tubes by collaborating institutions according to the institutions' own protocols. For TCRbeta analysis, collaborators shipped samples in one of three forms: frozen whole blood, isolated PBMCs, or DNA extracted from either of those sample types. This clone was seen just once. The antigen it recognizes is unknown. Nothing much larger sits one base from this clone, and base qualities are not available. TCRbeta CDR3 regions were amplified from genomic DNA using the immunoSEQ Assay, a bias-controlled multiplex PCR. Concerning the study's data processing: The number of nucleated cells in each sample was estimated from the amplification of reference gene primers within the assay. To quantify the absolute abundance of each unique TCRbeta CDR3 rearrangement, sequence reads were collapsed and filtered. For each sample, productive Simpson clonality was calculated by taking the square root of Simpson's diversity index across productive rearrangements. Not all clones reach the TCRdb copy of this immuneACCESS table, which keeps in-frame sequences only. Checked studies attribute under half of the gap to unresolved V genes and leave the rest unexplained. V and J calls and clone size are as listed in that table; D and trimming were resolved from the DNA. The sample table holds around 110,000 clones, of which around nine tenths were seen once. Less than 1.5% of the sample belongs to the ten largest clones.

The research as a whole found: How much clinical and demographic metadata was included differed by source and by participant, and the metadata was provided uncurated.

Measured from the cysteine to the phenylalanine, the CDR3 is 15 residues long. Just the 45-base CDR3 DNA is kept, in frame starting at base 1. Looking up the germline V gene yields CDR1 MDHEN and CDR2 SYDVKM. V lost 8 bases and J lost 3 bases, and the count of bases not matched to a germline gene is 10. This TCR came from a woman in her twenties or thirties with acute or convalescent COVID-19. Sequenced: peripheral blood. The chain uses TRBV28 and TRBJ1-5; 7 bases in the middle match TRBD1. The nucleotide sequence is TGTGCCAGCGCTTTCCCTGGACAGGTCAATCAGCCCCAGCATTTT. Its coded protein is CASAFPGQVNQPQHF.